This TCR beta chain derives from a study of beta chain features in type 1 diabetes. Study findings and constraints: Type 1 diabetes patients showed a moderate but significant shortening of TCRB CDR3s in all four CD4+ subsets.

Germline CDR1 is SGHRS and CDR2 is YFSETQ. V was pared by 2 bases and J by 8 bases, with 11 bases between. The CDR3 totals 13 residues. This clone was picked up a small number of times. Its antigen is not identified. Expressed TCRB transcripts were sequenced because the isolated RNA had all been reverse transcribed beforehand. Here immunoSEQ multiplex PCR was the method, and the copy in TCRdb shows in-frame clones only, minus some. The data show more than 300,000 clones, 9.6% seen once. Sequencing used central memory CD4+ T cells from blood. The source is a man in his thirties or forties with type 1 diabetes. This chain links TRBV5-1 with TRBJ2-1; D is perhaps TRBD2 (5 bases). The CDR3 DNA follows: TGCGCCAGCAGCTTCGGCGCGGGTGATGAGCAGTTCTTC. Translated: CASSFGAGDEQFF. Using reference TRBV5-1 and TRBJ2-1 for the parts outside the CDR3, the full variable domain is KAGVTQTPRYLIKTRGQQVTLSCSPISGHRSVSWYQQTPGQGLQFLFEYFSETQRNKGNFPGRFSGRQFSNSRSEMNVSTLELGDSALYLCASSFGAGDEQFFGPGTRLTVL.